The 30 T cell receptor beta chains below come from one sample, sequenced in a study of T cell changes during pregnancy in multiple sclerosis. Clones were read by immunoSEQ multiplex PCR, and TCRdb kept only the in-frame ones, dropping some. The sample lists around 97,000 clones, approximately 90% seen once, with about 0.89% in the top ten. Sequencing used peripheral blood, obtained after pregnancy. The receptors here all came from a female donor with multiple sclerosis, enrolled in a pregnancy study.

This clone was picked up one time. The chain combines TRBV27 with TRBJ2-3; 7 positions match TRBD1. This CDR3 has 16 residues. Germline lookup yields CDR1 MNHEY and CDR2 SMNVEV (reference sequence). V was pared by 1 base and J by 3 bases, with 7 bases of the junction left unmatched. CDR3 loop: CASSLLPNRGTDTQYF. Written as DNA, the CDR3 is TGTGCCAGCAGTTTATTACCGAACAGGGGTACAGATACGCAGTATTTT.

The chain employs TRBV7-8 and TRBJ2-3; D possibly corresponds to TRBD1 (6 bases). The germline V gene has CDR1 SGHVS and CDR2 FQNEAQ. The CDR3 is made up of 13 amino acids. V was pared by 5 bases and J by 5 bases, with 11 bases between. The CDR3 nucleotides are TGTGCCAGCAGCCACGCAGGGGTAGATACGCAGTATTTT. Protein sequence: CASSHAGVDTQYF. Combining the CDR3 with reference TRBV7-8 and TRBJ2-3 gives the whole variable domain GAGVSQSPRYKVAKRGQDVALRCDPISGHVSLFWYQQALGQGPEFLTYFQNEAQLDKSGLPSDRFFAERPEGSVSTLKIQRTQQEDSAVYLCASSHAGVDTQYFGPGTRLTVL.

This clone was counted once. The chain combines TRBV30 with TRBJ1-1; no clear D gene. The germline CDR1 and CDR2 sequences are GTSNPN and SVGIG (reference sequence). The CDR3 contains 14 residues. V dropped 0 bases and J dropped 2 bases, with 10 bases sitting between them. DNA of the CDR3: TGTGCCTGGAGTGTGTGGCCGATAAACACTGAAGCTTTCTTT. It encodes CAWSVWPINTEAFF.

The rearrangement uses TRBV19 and TRBJ2-5; TRBD1 matches at 11 bases. Unmatched junction bases numbered 10, after V lost 2 bases and J lost 5 bases. The CDR3 is 17 amino acids. Germline CDR1 reads LNHDA; CDR2 reads SQIVND (reference sequence). Written as DNA, the CDR3 is TGTGCCAGTAGTATACCCCTGCGGGACAGGGGGTCGGAGACCCAGTACTTC. Amino acids: CASSIPLRDRGSETQYF.

The chain couples TRBV7-9 to TRBJ2-7, with a possible D match to TRBD1 (6 bases). V was pared by 2 bases and J by 12 bases, with 14 bases between. Germline lookup yields CDR1 SEHNR and CDR2 FQNEAQ (reference sequence). This CDR3 region has 12 residues. The CDR3 nucleotides are TGTGCCAGCAGCTTAACGGACGCCAGGGGGTACTTC. Translation: CASSLTDARGYF.

The genes are TRBV5-1 and TRBJ1-1; D possibly corresponds to TRBD1 (6 bases). The CDR3 is made up of 13 amino acids. From germline, CDR1 is SGHRS and CDR2 YFSETQ. With 2 bases removed from V and 4 bases from J, the gap between germline ends came to 9 bases. The CDR3 DNA is TGCGCCAGCAGCTTTCTGGACAGCACTGAAGCTTTCTTT. This encodes CASSFLDSTEAFF.

About this clone itself: An end of the junction differs from the germline gene, which may be a read error. The chain links TRBV9 to TRBJ1-4; 9 bases line up with TRBD1. The CDR3 has 16 residues. The germline CDR1 and CDR2 sequences are SGDLS and YYNGEE. The CDR3, as DNA: TGTGCCAGTAGCGTAGGTTTAGGGACAGGGAATGAAAAACTGTTTTTT. Translated: CASSVGLGTGNEKLFF.

About this clone: Other DNA sequences in this sample translate to the same CDR3. The rearrangement uses TRBV7-8 and TRBJ2-7, with 8 bases lining up with TRBD1. The germline V gene has CDR1 SGHVS and CDR2 FQNEAQ. CDR3 length: 13 amino acids. With V trimmed by 5 bases and J by 4 bases, 4 bases remained unmatched. DNA of the CDR3: TGTGCCAGCAGCCCTGGGACAGGATACGAGCAGTACTTC. Protein sequence: CASSPGTGYEQYF.

The chain has TRBV6-1 and TRBJ2-7; perhaps TRBD1 as D (5 bases). Trimming removed 2 bases at V and 0 bases at J, with 11 bases between. The length of the CDR3 is 15 residues. Germline V lookup: CDR1 MNHNS, CDR2 SASEGT. Here the CDR3 DNA reads TGTGCCAGCAGTGAATTTGGACACATCTCCTACGAGCAGTACTTC. Amino acids: CASSEFGHISYEQYF.

This clone occurred once. The rearrangement uses TRBV28 and TRBJ2-7, with a tentative D call TRBD1 (6 bases). The CDR3 loop spans 12 amino acids. V lost 5 bases and J 3 bases, leaving 8 bases between the germline ends. Germline V gene sequence: CDR1 MDHEN, CDR2 SYDVKM. This CDR3 reads CASSTGFYEQYF. The DNA of the CDR3 is TGTGCCAGCAGTACAGGGTTCTACGAGCAGTACTTC.

This rearrangement joins TRBV4-3 to TRBJ2-7; tentatively, D is TRBD1 (6 bases). The V end lost 3 bases, the J end lost 7 bases, and 16 bases lay between the germline ends. The CDR3 has 14 amino acids. The germline V gene has CDR1 LGHNA and CDR2 YSLEER. The CDR3 loop is CASSQGVEGGEQYF. The CDR3 DNA reads TGCGCCAGCAGCCAGGGGGTTGAAGGGGGAGAGCAGTACTTC.

The V gene is TRBV5-4, the J gene TRBJ1-2, with 9 bases identical to TRBD1. Trimming cost V 4 bases and J 2 bases; bases outside gene matches: 9. The CDR3 has 16 amino acids. CDR1 is SGHNT, CDR2 YYREEE, per germline (reference sequence). The CDR3 spells CASSPLSGTGNYGYTF. Here the CDR3 DNA reads TGTGCCAGCAGCCCCTTAAGTGGGACAGGGAACTATGGCTACACCTTC.

This clone has more than one count but fewer than ten. The chain employs TRBV19 and TRBJ1-6; D call uncertain. Looked up from germline, CDR1 is LNHDA and CDR2 is SQIVND (reference sequence). The CDR3 consists of 10 residues. The V end lost 10 bases, the J end lost 8 bases, and 6 bases lay between the germline ends. CDR3 nucleotide sequence: TGTGCCACGGGTTATTCACCCCTCCACTTT. Protein: CATGYSPLHF.

This chain uses TRBV5-5 with TRBJ1-4; 10 positions agree with TRBD1. V shed 4 bases, J shed 7 bases, and the junction held 13 bases outside the gene matches. The germline V gene has CDR1 SGHKS and CDR2 YYEKEE (reference sequence). This CDR3 has 17 amino acids. CDR3 DNA sequence: TGTGCCAGCAGCCTCGCCCCGCCGGGACAGGGGCCTGAAAAACTGTTTTTT. This codes for CASSLAPPGQGPEKLFF.

The CDR3 spells CASRPWDWGQGDEKLFF. The CDR3 DNA reads as TGTGCCAGCAGACCCTGGGATTGGGGACAGGGGGATGAAAAACTGTTTTTT. This chain links TRBV27 with TRBJ1-4; TRBD1 matches at 11 bases. Germline trimming cut 6 bases from V and 6 bases from J; bases unmatched to any gene: 12. From germline, CDR1 is MNHEY and CDR2 SMNVEV (reference sequence). The CDR3 is 17 residues long.

This chain uses TRBV19 with TRBJ2-1; 11 bases agree with TRBD1. The germline gives CDR1 LNHDA, CDR2 SQIVND (reference sequence). V gave up 9 bases and J gave up 5 bases; unmatched junction bases: 6. The CDR3 spans 14 residues. The CDR3 region has the DNA TGTGCCAGGGCCGGGACAGGGGGAAACAATGAGCAGTTCTTC. This codes for CARAGTGGNNEQFF.

The genes are TRBV5-4 and TRBJ2-6; 7 bases fit TRBD2. The germline V gene encodes CDR1 SGHNT and CDR2 YYREEE (reference sequence). This CDR3 spans 14 amino acids. V trimming: 4 bases; J trimming: 7 bases; junction bases outside the gene matches: 5. The CDR3 spells CASSEPGLANVLTF. The CDR3 DNA sequence: TGTGCCAGCAGCGAACCGGGACTAGCCAACGTCCTGACTTTC.

The chain combines TRBV7-6 with TRBJ2-7; maybe TRBD2 (5 bases). The CDR3 runs 15 residues. V was trimmed by 5 bases and J by 3 bases, leaving 17 bases between them. Germline V CDR1 and CDR2: SGHVS, FNYEAQ. The CDR3 loop is CASSPIVGVGYEQYF. In nucleotides, the CDR3 is TGTGCCAGCAGCCCCATCGTCGGGGTGGGCTACGAGCAGTACTTC.

This rearrangement joins TRBV5-5 to TRBJ2-1; D may be TRBD1 (5 bases). Germline values: CDR1 SGHKS, CDR2 YYEKEE (reference sequence). The CDR3 length is 14 residues. V was clipped by 3 bases and J by 8 bases, with 15 bases between them. The CDR3 nucleotides read TGTGCCAGCAGCTCCTCTACAGGTGGGGATGAGCAGTTCTTC. Translating gives CASSSSTGGDEQFF.

The gene calls are TRBV5-1 and TRBJ2-2, with D unresolved. V was pared by 10 bases and J by 5 bases, with 6 bases between. The CDR3 has 10 residues. CDR1 and CDR2 (germline): SGHRS, YFSETQ. DNA for the CDR3: TGCGCCGGGCATACCGGGGAGCTGTTTTTT. This encodes CAGHTGELFF.

The V call is TRBV2, the J call TRBJ1-1; D call uncertain. Per the germline V gene, CDR1 is SNHLY and CDR2 is FYNNEI. Trimming took off 7 bases at V and 9 bases at J, with 15 bases between the two ends. This CDR3 is built from 12 residues. The CDR3 nucleotides are TGTGCCAGCAAGGAGGGAACAGTTAAAGCTTTCTTT. It encodes CASKEGTVKAFF.

CDR3 protein: CASRGGGPEQFF. CDR3 nucleotides: TGTGCCAGCAGGGGGGGAGGGCCGGAGCAGTTCTTC. This chain connects TRBV6-1 to TRBJ2-1; 7 bases are a match to TRBD2. This CDR3 is 12 amino acids long. With V trimmed by 6 bases and J by 10 bases, 6 bases remained unmatched. Germline values: CDR1 MNHNS, CDR2 SASEGT.

The chain couples TRBV18 to TRBJ2-3; 8 bases fit TRBD1. CDR1 and CDR2 from the germline V gene are KGHSH and LQKENI. CDR3 size: 16 residues. V dropped 6 bases and J dropped 2; count of bases not matched to a gene: 10. CDR3 DNA sequence: TGTGCCAGCTCGCCGCAGGGGGCCGGCCACACAGATACGCAGTATTTT. Translating gives CASSPQGAGHTDTQYF.

This chain connects TRBV6-6 to TRBJ1-2; 8 positions agree with TRBD1. The CDR3 has 14 amino acids. Germline lookup yields CDR1 MNHNY and CDR2 SVGAGI (reference sequence). V shed 8 bases and J 8 bases; nucleotides not matched to a gene: 13. In nucleotides, the CDR3 is TGTGCCAGCGGACAGGGCGATTCTCGGGTGGGCTACACCTTC. Translating gives CASGQGDSRVGYTF.

The chain links TRBV28 to TRBJ1-5; 8 bases agree with TRBD1. V lost 6 bases to trimming and J lost 7 bases; unmatched junction nucleotides: 8. Germline loops: CDR1 MDHEN, CDR2 SYDVKM. CDR3 length equals 14 residues. CDR3 sequence (DNA): TGTGCCAGCAGCTCAGGGGGCTTCAACCAGCCCCAGCATTTT. Translation gives CASSSGGFNQPQHF.

J is TRBJ2-7 and V is TRBV19, with 7 bases aligning to TRBD2. CDR3 size: 13 residues. V dropped 6 bases and J dropped 6; count of bases not matched to a gene: 8. Germline-derived CDR1 and CDR2 are LNHDA and SQIVND (reference sequence). The CDR3: CASSWDGGGEQYF. The DNA for the CDR3 is TGTGCCAGTAGCTGGGACGGCGGGGGCGAGCAGTACTTC.

The table lists this clone with a count of one. This chain joins TRBV2 and TRBJ2-7, with TRBD2 identical over 9 bases. Germline-derived CDR1 and CDR2 are SNHLY and FYNNEI. The trim removed 3 bases at V and 7 bases at J, leaving 4 bases unmatched. This CDR3 spans 13 amino acids. The CDR3 nucleotides are TGTGCCAGCAGTGATAGCGGGAGAGGGGAGCAGTACTTC. It translates to CASSDSGRGEQYF.

The genes are TRBV5-1 and TRBJ1-1; 12 nucleotides line up with TRBD1. The germline V gene encodes CDR1 SGHRS and CDR2 YFSETQ. The J segment lost 4 bases and the V segment lost 0 bases, leaving 7 bases of the junction unmatched. This CDR3 contains 17 residues. CDR3 in amino acids: CASSLEWDRGQGTEAFF. CDR3 nucleotide sequence: TGCGCCAGCAGCTTGGAGTGGGACAGGGGGCAGGGCACTGAAGCTTTCTTT.

The chain couples TRBV5-4 to TRBJ2-7; the match to TRBD1 covers 7 bases. Per the germline V gene, CDR1 is SGHNT and CDR2 is YYREEE (reference sequence). The CDR3 extends over 16 amino acids. V gave up 1 base and J gave up 1 base; unmatched junction bases: 8. CDR3 bases: TGTGCCAGCAGCTTGTTGTCGAGACAGGGTTCCTACGAGCAGTACTTC. This encodes CASSLLSRQGSYEQYF.

The chain has TRBV28 and TRBJ2-7, with a possible D match to TRBD2 (6 bases). There are 13 residues in the CDR3. Germline CDR1 and CDR2: MDHEN and SYDVKM. V was pared by 4 bases and J by 4 bases, with 11 bases between. CDR3 residues: CASSSSAVYEQYF. The CDR3 DNA is TGTGCCAGCAGTTCTAGCGCCGTATACGAGCAGTACTTC.